This TCR beta chain originates from a study of CD8 T cells in ankylosing spondylitis. The study's findings and limits: Clones linked to the disease showed a CD8+ phenotype. They occurred at relatively low frequencies in peripheral blood. It was reported that disease-linked clones were significantly enriched in matched ankylosing spondylitis synovial fluid. There was a TCR beta motif, made of roughly eight highly homologous variants, that appeared characteristic of ankylosing spondylitis blood.

This clonotype was counted many times. The target antigen is unknown. Libraries of TCR beta came from quantitative 5'-RACE with molecular barcodes. TCRdb ran MiXCR on the 5' RACE reads and lists one entry per CDR3 protein. The sample has about 36,000 distinct CDR3 sequences, 6% seen once. The V end was cut by 3 bases, the J end by 4 bases, with 6 bases between. This CDR3 has 13 residues. Germline CDR1 reads MDHEN; CDR2 reads SYDVKM. The clonotype originates from a male donor with ankylosing spondylitis or in good health (not recorded which). Input material: blood, either unsorted or a sorted T cell fraction (not recorded which). The chain joins TRBV28 to TRBJ2-2, with no clear D. The CDR3: CASSFTATGELFF. CDR3 bases: TGTGCCAGCAGTTTTACGGCCACCGGGGAGCTGTTTTTT. The variable domain in full, with the rest retrieved from reference TRBV28 and TRBJ2-2, is DVKVTQSSRYLVKRTGEKVFLECVQDMDHENMFWYRQDPGLGLRLIYFSYDVKMKEKGDIPEGYSVSREKKERFSLILESASTNQTSMYLCASSFTATGELFFGEGSRLTVL.